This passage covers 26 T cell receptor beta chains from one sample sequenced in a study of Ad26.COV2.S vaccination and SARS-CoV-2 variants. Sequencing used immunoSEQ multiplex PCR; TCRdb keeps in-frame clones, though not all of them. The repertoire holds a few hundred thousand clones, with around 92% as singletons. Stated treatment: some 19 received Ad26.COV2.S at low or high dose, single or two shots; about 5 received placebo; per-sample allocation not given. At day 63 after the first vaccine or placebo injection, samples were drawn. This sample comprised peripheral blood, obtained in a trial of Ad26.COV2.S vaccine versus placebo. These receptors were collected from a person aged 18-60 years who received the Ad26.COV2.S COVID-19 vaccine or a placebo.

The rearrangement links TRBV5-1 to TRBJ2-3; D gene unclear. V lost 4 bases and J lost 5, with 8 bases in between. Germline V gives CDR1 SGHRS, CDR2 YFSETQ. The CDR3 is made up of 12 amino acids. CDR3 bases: TGCGCCAGCAGCGTCCCCGGAGATACGCAGTATTTT. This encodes CASSVPGDTQYF.

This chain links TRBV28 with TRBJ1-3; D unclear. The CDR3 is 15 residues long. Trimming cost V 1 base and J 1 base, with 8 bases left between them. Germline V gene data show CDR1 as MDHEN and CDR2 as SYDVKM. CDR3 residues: CASSLYGGSGNTIYF. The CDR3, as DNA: TGTGCCAGCAGTTTATACGGAGGGTCTGGAAACACCATATATTTT. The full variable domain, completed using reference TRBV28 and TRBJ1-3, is DVKVTQSSRYLVKRTGEKVFLECVQDMDHENMFWYRQDPGLGLRLIYFSYDVKMKEKGDIPEGYSVSREKKERFSLILESASTNQTSMYLCASSLYGGSGNTIYFGEGSWLTVV.

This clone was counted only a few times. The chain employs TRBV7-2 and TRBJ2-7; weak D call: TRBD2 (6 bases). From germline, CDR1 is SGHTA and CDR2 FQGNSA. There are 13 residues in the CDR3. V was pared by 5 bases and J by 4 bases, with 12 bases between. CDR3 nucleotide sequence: TGTGCCAGCAGCCACGGGACTCATTACGAGCAGTACTTC. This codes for CASSHGTHYEQYF. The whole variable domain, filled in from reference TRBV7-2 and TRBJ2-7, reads GAGVSQSPSNKVTEKGKDVELRCDPISGHTALYWYRQSLGQGLEFLIYFQGNSAPDKSGLPSDRFSAERTGGSVSTLTIQRTQQEDSAVYLCASSHGTHYEQYFGPGTRLTVT.

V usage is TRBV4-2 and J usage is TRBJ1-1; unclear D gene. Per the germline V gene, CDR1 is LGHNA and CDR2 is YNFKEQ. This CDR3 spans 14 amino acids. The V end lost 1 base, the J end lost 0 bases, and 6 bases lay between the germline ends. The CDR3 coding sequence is TGTGCCAGCAGCCAAGTCAGAATGAACACTGAAGCTTTCTTT. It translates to CASSQVRMNTEAFF.

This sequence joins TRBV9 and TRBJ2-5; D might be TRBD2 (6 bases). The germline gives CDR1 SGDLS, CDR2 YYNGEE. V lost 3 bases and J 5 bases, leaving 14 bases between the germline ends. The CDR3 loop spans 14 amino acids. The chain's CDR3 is CASSAFREEETQYF. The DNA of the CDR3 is TGTGCCAGCAGCGCCTTCAGGGAGGAGGAGACCCAGTACTTC. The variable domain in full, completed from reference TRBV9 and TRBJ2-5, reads DSGVTQTPKHLITATGQRVTLRCSPRSGDLSVYWYQQSLDQGLQFLIQYYNGEERAKGNILERFSAQQFPDLHSELNLSSLELGDSALYFCASSAFREEETQYFGPGTRLLVL.

The DNA of the CDR3 is TGTGCCAGCAGCTTAGGGGTGGCGGGAACGCGTCAGCCCCAGCATTTT. Encoded protein: CASSLGVAGTRQPQHF. The chain joins TRBV11-2 to TRBJ1-5; D not certain. Germline loops: CDR1 SGHAT, CDR2 FQNNGV. V was clipped by 1 base and J by 6 bases, with 16 bases between them. The length of the CDR3 is 16 residues.

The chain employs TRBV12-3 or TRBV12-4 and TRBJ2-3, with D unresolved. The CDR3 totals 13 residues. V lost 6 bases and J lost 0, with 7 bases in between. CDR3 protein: CASRFGSTDTQYF. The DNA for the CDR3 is TGTGCCAGCAGATTCGGGAGCACAGATACGCAGTATTTT.

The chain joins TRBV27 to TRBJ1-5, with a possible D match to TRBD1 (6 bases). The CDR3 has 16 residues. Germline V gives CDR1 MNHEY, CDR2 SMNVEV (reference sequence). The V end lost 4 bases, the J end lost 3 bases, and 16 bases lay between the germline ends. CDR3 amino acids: CASSSSPRGINQPQHF. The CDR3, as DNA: TGTGCCAGCAGTTCTTCACCAAGGGGGATCAATCAGCCCCAGCATTTT.

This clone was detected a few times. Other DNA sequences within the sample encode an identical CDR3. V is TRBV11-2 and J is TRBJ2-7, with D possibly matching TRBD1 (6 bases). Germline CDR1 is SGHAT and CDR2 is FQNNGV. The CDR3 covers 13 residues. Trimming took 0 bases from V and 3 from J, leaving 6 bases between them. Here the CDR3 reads CASSLDRGYEQYF. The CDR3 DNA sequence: TGTGCCAGCAGCTTAGACAGGGGCTACGAGCAGTACTTC.

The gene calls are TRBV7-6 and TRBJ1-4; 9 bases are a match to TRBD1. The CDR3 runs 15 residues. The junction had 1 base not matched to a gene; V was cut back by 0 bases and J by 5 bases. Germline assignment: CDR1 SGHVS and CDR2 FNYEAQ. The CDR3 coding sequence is TGTGCCAGCAGCTTAGCTGGGACAGGGAATGAAAAACTGTTTTTT. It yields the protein CASSLAGTGNEKLFF. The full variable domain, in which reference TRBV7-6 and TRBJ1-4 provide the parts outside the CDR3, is GAGVSQSPRYKVTKRGQDVALRCDPISGHVSLYWYRQALGQGPEFLTYFNYEAQQDKSGLPNDRFSAERPEGSISTLTIQRTEQRDSAMYRCASSLAGTGNEKLFFGSGTQLSVL.

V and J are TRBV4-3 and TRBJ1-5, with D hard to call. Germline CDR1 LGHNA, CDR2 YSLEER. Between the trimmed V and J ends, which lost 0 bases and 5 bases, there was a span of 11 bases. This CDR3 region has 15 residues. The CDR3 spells CASSQDPGWDQPQHF. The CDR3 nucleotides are TGCGCCAGCAGCCAAGATCCCGGATGGGATCAGCCCCAGCATTTT.

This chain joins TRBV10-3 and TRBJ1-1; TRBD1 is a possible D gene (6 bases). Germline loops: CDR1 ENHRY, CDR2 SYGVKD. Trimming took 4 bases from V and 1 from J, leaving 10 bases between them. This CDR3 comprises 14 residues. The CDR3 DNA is TGTGCCATCAGTGGCAGGGGACGGAACACTGAAGCTTTCTTT. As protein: CAISGRGRNTEAFF.

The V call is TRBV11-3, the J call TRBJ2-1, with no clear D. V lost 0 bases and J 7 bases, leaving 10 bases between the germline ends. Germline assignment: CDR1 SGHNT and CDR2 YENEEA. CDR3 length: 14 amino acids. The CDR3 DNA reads TGTGCCAGCAGCTTAGAGGTCCGCTCTAATGAGCAGTTCTTC. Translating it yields CASSLEVRSNEQFF.

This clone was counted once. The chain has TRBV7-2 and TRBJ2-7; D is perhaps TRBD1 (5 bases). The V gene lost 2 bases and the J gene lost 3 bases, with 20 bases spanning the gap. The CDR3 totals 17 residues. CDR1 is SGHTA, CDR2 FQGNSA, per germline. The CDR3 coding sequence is TGTGCCAGCAGCTTAAGGGGTTGGTGGACAAGGGACTACGAGCAGTACTTC. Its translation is CASSLRGWWTRDYEQYF.

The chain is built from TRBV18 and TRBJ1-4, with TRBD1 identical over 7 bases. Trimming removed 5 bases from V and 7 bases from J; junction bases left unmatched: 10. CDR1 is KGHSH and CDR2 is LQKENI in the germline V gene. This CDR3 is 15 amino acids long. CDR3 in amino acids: CASSSSGTESEKLFF. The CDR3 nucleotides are TGTGCCAGCTCATCGTCCGGGACAGAAAGTGAAAAACTGTTTTTT. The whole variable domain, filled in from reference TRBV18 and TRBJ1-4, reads NAGVMQNPRHLVRRRGQEARLRCSPMKGHSHVYWYRQLPEEGLKFMVYLQKENIIDESGMPKERFSAEFPKEGPSILRIQQVVRGDSAAYFCASSSSGTESEKLFFGSGTQLSVL.

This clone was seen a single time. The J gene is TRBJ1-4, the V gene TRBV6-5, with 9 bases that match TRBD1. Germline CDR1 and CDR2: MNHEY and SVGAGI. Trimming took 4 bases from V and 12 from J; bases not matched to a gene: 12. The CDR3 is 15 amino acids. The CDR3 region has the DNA TGTGCCAGCAGTTCACAGGGGGCTCCCGACAGGGAACTGTTTTTT. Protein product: CASSSQGAPDRELFF.

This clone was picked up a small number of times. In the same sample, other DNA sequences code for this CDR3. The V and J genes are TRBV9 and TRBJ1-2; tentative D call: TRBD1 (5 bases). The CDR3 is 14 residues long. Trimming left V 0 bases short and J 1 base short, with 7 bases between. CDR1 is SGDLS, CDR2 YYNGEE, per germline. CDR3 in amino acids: CASSVGGGNYGYTF. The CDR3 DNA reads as TGTGCCAGCAGCGTAGGTGGGGGTAACTATGGCTACACCTTC.

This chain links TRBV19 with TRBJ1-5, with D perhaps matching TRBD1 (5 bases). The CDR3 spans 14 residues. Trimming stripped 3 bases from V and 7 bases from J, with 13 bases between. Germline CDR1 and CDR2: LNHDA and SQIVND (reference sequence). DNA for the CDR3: TGTGCCAGTAGTATTGAAGGGGCTAGACAGCCCCAGCATTTT. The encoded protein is CASSIEGARQPQHF.

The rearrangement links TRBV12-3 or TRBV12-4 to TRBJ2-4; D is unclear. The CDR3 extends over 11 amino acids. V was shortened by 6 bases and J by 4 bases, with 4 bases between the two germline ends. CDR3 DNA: TGTGCCAGCAGCCAAAAAAACATTCAGTACTTC. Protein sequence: CASSQKNIQYF.

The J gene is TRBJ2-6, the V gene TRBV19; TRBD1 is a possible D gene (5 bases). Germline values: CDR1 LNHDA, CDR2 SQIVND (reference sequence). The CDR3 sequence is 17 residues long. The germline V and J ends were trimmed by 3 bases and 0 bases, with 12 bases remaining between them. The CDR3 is CASSIPDGHSGANVLTF. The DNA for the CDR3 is TGTGCCAGTAGTATTCCCGACGGACACTCTGGGGCCAACGTCCTGACTTTC.

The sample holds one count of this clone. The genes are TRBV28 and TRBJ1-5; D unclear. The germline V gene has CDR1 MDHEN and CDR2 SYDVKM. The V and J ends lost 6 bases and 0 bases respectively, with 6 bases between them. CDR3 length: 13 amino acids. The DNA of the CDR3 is TGTGCCAGCAGCCCTTATAGCAATCAGCCCCAGCATTTT. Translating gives CASSPYSNQPQHF.

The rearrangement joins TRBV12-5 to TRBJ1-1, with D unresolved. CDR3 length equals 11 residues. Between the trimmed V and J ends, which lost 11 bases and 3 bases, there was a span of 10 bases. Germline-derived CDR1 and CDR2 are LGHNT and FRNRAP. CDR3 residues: CACLRDTEAFF. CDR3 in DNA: TGTGCTTGCCTGAGGGACACTGAAGCTTTCTTT.

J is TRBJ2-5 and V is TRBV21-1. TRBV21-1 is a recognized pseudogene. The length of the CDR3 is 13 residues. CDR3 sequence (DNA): TGTGCCATCTCCCGTGGGACCCAAGAGACCCAGTACTTC. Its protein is CAISRGTQETQYF.

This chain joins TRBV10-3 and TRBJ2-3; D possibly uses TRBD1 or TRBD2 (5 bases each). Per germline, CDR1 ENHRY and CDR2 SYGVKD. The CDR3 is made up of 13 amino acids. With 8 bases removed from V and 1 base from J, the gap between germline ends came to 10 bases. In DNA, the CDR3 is TGTGCCATCGAGAGGGGTGGCACAGATACGCAGTATTTT. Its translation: CAIERGGTDTQYF.

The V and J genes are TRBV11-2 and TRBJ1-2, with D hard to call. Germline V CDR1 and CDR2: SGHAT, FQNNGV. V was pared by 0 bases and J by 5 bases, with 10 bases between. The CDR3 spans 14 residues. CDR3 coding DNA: TGTGCCAGCAGCTTAGAGTCCCGAGGATATGGCTACACCTTC. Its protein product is CASSLESRGYGYTF.

CDR3 DNA sequence: TGTGCCAGCACCTGGACCCCGGTAGGAGGAAAGACCCAGTACTTC. Encoded protein: CASTWTPVGGKTQYF. The rearrangement uses TRBV11-2 and TRBJ2-5; the D gene is possibly TRBD2 (5 bases). Trimming removed 7 bases at V and 6 bases at J, with 21 bases between. From germline, CDR1 is SGHAT and CDR2 FQNNGV. The CDR3 covers 15 residues.